This T cell receptor (beta chain) was found in a study of T cell repertoires and HLA-DP antigens. Study-wide context: Alloreactive CD4+ T cells targeted HLA-DP on transduced HeLa. Sorted CD137+CD4+ samples averaged roughly 200 ng DNA; pre-culture CD4+ samples, 1,000 to 1,500 ng.

TCRdb's copy holds only in-frame clones and misses some; the assay was immunoSEQ multiplex PCR. Of about 89,000 clones listed, about nine tenths were seen once; the top ten hold roughly 1.5%. This CDR3 comprises 15 residues. Germline CDR1 MNHEY, CDR2 SVGAGI. V was clipped by 6 bases and J by 0 bases, with 13 bases between them. As for this clone: Its antigen is unknown.

Sequenced sample: CD4+ T cells from PBMCs. The source is a man between 45 and 60 years old in good health and CMV-seronegative. This chain joins TRBV6-5 and TRBJ2-3; possibly TRBD1 for D (6 bases). The CDR3 reads CASREQGQSTDTQYF. CDR3 nucleotides: TGTGCCAGCAGGGAACAGGGACAAAGCACAGATACGCAGTATTTT.